Listed here are 17 T cell receptor beta chains from one sample, sequenced in a study of T-cell reconstitution after alpha-beta-depleted transplantation in children listed by TCRdb under 2016. To prepare the library, PCR was applied. Sequenced using an Illumina HiSeq 2500. TCR libraries were prepared with molecular barcoding, using unique molecular identifiers to normalize TCRbeta repertoire quantification. In-frame beta chains were kept once TCRdb had trimmed the public reads at Q25 with fastp and called clones with MiXCR. CDR3 protein sequences are deduplicated, and each keeps its most common genes and DNA. The sample table records about 110,000 distinct CDR3 sequences; roughly 6.1% of these occur just once. In total, the top ten clones hold roughly 25% of the sample. This specimen's treatment or condition label, interpreted: allogeneic hematopoietic cell transplantation with graft depleted of TCRalphabeta T cells and CD19 B cells.

Sequenced material: PBMCs, mostly from graft donor cells, taken 360 days after TCRalphabeta/CD19-depleted stem cell transplant. The receptor source for this set is a male patient aged 2-15 years who had a stem cell transplant for acute lymphoblastic leukemia, so the T cells may come from the graft donor.

This clonotype was counted many times. This rearrangement joins TRBV29-1 to TRBJ1-2, with D unresolved. The CDR3 extends over 11 amino acids. Germline V gives CDR1 SQVTM, CDR2 ANQGSEA. Deletions cut 4 bases from V and 4 bases from J, with 7 bases between. The CDR3 nucleotides read TGCAGCGTTGTTAGTTCCTATGGCTACACCTTC. Translating gives CSVVSSYGYTF.

This clonotype was recorded many times. The gene calls are TRBV4-3 and TRBJ2-2; unclear D gene. V lost 1 base and J 2 bases, leaving 5 bases between the germline ends. The CDR3 consists of 14 residues. CDR1 and CDR2 from the germline V gene are LGHNA and YSLEER. For the CDR3, the DNA is TGCGCCAGCAGCCAAGGGTTTAACACCGGGGAGCTGTTTTTT. This codes for CASSQGFNTGELFF.

There are a few counts of this clonotype. V usage is TRBV4-1 and J usage is TRBJ2-1; 9 nucleotides agree with TRBD2. The length of the CDR3 is 14 residues. With 5 bases clipped from V and 8 bases from J, the junction kept 7 bases outside the gene matches. Per the germline V gene, CDR1 is MGHRA and CDR2 is YSYEKL. DNA of the CDR3: TGCGCCAGCAGCTCCGGGACTAGCTTCGATGAGCAGTTCTTC. It is translated as CASSSGTSFDEQFF.

This clonotype was picked up many times. The gene calls are TRBV20-1 and TRBJ2-7; the D gene is possibly TRBD2 (5 bases). CDR3 length equals 17 residues. Trimming took 0 bases from V and 2 from J, leaving 20 bases between them. CDR1 is DFQATT and CDR2 is SNEGSKA in the germline V gene (reference sequence). The CDR3 sequence is CSARDVLFPPRAYEQYF. The CDR3 nucleotides are TGCAGTGCTAGAGATGTATTATTCCCCCCGAGGGCCTACGAGCAGTACTTC.

The sample holds many counts of this clonotype. The rearrangement uses TRBV4-2 and TRBJ2-2, with no clear D. Germline V gives CDR1 LGHNA, CDR2 YNFKEQ. The CDR3 is 12 amino acids. Trimming stripped 7 bases from V and 4 bases from J, with 7 bases between. The CDR3 loop is CASTPGTGELFF. The CDR3 DNA reads TGTGCCAGCACACCAGGCACCGGGGAGCTGTTTTTT.

In its sample, this clonotype was seen many times. V usage is TRBV7-2 and J usage is TRBJ2-4; 9 bases match TRBD2. CDR3 length equals 16 residues. The germline V gene has CDR1 SGHTA and CDR2 FQGNSA. J was trimmed by 1 base and V by 5 bases; bases with no gene match: 6. CDR3: CASSVGTSKAKNIQYF. Written as DNA, the CDR3 is TGTGCCAGCAGCGTGGGGACTAGCAAGGCCAAAAACATTCAGTACTTC.

The chain recombines TRBV19 with TRBJ2-1; the match to TRBD2 covers 8 bases. The germline V gene encodes CDR1 LNHDA and CDR2 SQIVND (reference sequence). After removal of 4 bases from V and 5 bases from J, the junction contained 10 bases not matched to a gene. The CDR3 loop spans 16 amino acids. The CDR3 nucleotides are TGTGCCAGTAGTAACCAAGGGACTAGACCTCACAATGAGCAGTTCTTC. Protein sequence: CASSNQGTRPHNEQFF. The entire variable domain, with the rest obtained from reference TRBV19 and TRBJ2-1, is as follows: DGGITQSPKYLFRKEGQNVTLSCEQNLNHDAMYWYRQDPGQGLRLIYYSQIVNDFQKGDIAEGYSVSREKKESFPLTVTSAQKNPTAFYLCASSNQGTRPHNEQFFGPGTRLTVL.

This clonotype came up many times. The genes are TRBV5-1 and TRBJ2-3, with TRBD1 matching 7 bases. Germline CDR1 is SGHRS and CDR2 is YFSETQ. Trimming cost V 5 bases and J 4 bases; bases outside gene matches: 10. The CDR3 has 15 residues. CDR3 bases: TGCGCCAGCAGGTTCTTTGGACAGGCAGCAGATACGCAGTATTTT. Its translation: CASRFFGQAADTQYF.

The sample holds a few counts of this clonotype. J is TRBJ1-5 and V is TRBV13, with D perhaps matching TRBD1 (5 bases). CDR1 and CDR2 (germline): PRHDT, FYEKMQ (reference sequence). V lost 2 bases, J lost 5 bases, and 13 bases lay in between. The CDR3 has 15 amino acids. The CDR3 DNA reads TGTGCCAGCAGCTTAAGGGGATTCGCAGATCAGCCCCAGCATTTT. This encodes CASSLRGFADQPQHF.

This clonotype was seen repeatedly, ten times or more. The chain joins TRBV6-2 or TRBV6-3 to TRBJ2-1; TRBD2 matches at 11 bases. The ends lost 4 bases at V and 5 bases at J; junction bases unmatched: 7. Germline CDR1 MNHEY, CDR2 SVGEGT. The CDR3 has 16 amino acids. CDR3: CASSWFLAGGDNEQFF. CDR3 DNA sequence: TGTGCCAGCAGTTGGTTCCTAGCGGGAGGTGACAATGAGCAGTTCTTC.

This clonotype was detected ten times or more. The J gene is TRBJ2-2, the V gene TRBV5-1; 11 bases map to TRBD2. Per the germline V gene, CDR1 is SGHRS and CDR2 is YFSETQ. The junction had 3 bases not matched to a gene; V was cut back by 2 bases and J by 9 bases. The CDR3 sequence is 14 residues long. As DNA, the CDR3 is TGCGCCAGCAGCTTAACTAGCGGGGGAAGGGAGCTGTTTTTT. Protein: CASSLTSGGRELFF.

This clonotype was seen a handful of times. Here the CDR3 reads CASSLKAGELFF. The DNA for the CDR3 is TGTGCCAGCAGCTTGAAGGCCGGGGAGCTGTTTTTT. The chain uses TRBV11-2 and TRBJ2-2; D is undetermined. Germline V gene lookup returns CDR1 SGHAT and CDR2 FQNNGV. Trimming took 3 bases from V and 6 from J, leaving 5 bases between them. The CDR3 contains 12 residues.

The sample holds a few counts of this clonotype. The CDR3 is CASSVAEGAEVYGYTF. In DNA, the CDR3 is TGTGCCAGCAGCGTAGCAGAGGGGGCGGAGGTCTATGGCTACACCTTC. J is TRBJ1-2 and V is TRBV9, with 7 bases fitting TRBD1. The germline gives CDR1 SGDLS, CDR2 YYNGEE. This CDR3 is 16 amino acids long. After removal of 0 bases from V and 4 bases from J, the junction contained 9 bases not matched to a gene.

This clonotype was recorded many times. This chain uses TRBV10-3 with TRBJ1-1; no definite D call. Germline values: CDR1 ENHRY, CDR2 SYGVKD. V gave up 7 bases and J gave up 0 bases, with 3 bases separating them. This CDR3 spans 11 amino acids. The CDR3 nucleotides read TGTGCCATCAAGGTGAACACTGAAGCTTTCTTT. Its translation: CAIKVNTEAFF.

This clonotype was seen ten or more times. The chain carries TRBV6-2 or TRBV6-3 and TRBJ2-7, with D unclear. The V end was cut by 0 bases, the J end by 4 bases, with 7 bases between. Germline V gives CDR1 MNHEY, CDR2 SVGEGT. There are 13 residues in the CDR3. The CDR3 loop is CASSYSDGYEQYF. DNA for the CDR3: TGTGCCAGCAGTTACTCGGACGGTTACGAGCAGTACTTC.

This clonotype was counted many times. The V call is TRBV7-9, the J call TRBJ2-3; no clear D gene. V was cut by 4 bases and J by 4 bases, with 9 bases left in between. The CDR3 extends over 13 amino acids. CDR1 and CDR2 (germline): SEHNR, FQNEAQ (reference sequence). The CDR3 here is CASSSDRADTQYF. The CDR3 bases are TGTGCCAGCAGCTCCGACCGGGCAGATACGCAGTATTTT. The full variable domain, with the rest looked up from reference TRBV7-9 and TRBJ2-3, is DTGVSQNPRHKITKRGQNVTFRCDPISEHNRLYWYRQTLGQGPEFLTYFQNEAQLEKSRLLSDRFSAERPKGSFSTLEIQRTEQGDSAMYLCASSSDRADTQYFGPGTRLTVL.

V usage is TRBV7-2 and J usage is TRBJ1-1; D not certain. Trimming cost V 2 bases and J 1 base, with 11 bases left between them. Germline CDR1 reads SGHTA; CDR2 reads FQGNSA. There are 15 residues in the CDR3. CDR3 nucleotides: TGTGCCAGCAGCTTATTCCCCCGGAGGAACACTGAAGCTTTCTTT. This encodes CASSLFPRRNTEAFF.